A selection of T cell receptor beta chains follows, all from one sample in a study of response to subunit inactivated influenza vaccine. In TCRdb, the RT-PCR reads were re-called with MiXCR into one record per CDR3 protein. The profile covers about 480,000 distinct CDR3 sequences, with over 25% appearing a single time and 1.9% taken by the ten largest. The source was CD4+ T cells sorted from PBMCs, collected approximately 5 days after vaccination. These receptors were collected from a man aged 45-60 years who received an inactivated influenza vaccine. CDR3s include the opening cysteine and the closing phenylalanine or tryptophan. Fields, in order: D gene, J gene, V gene, clone size, CDR3 DNA, CDR3 protein. A D gene is named only where the DNA matches it firmly. Clone size is shown for a subset of rows, as once, few, many or a class of expanded clone.

D gene: .
J gene: TRBJ1-1
V gene: TRBV7-8
clone size: .
CDR3 DNA: TGTGCCAGCAGCTTGCCAGGGAGGAACACTGAAGCTTTCTTT
CDR3 protein: CASSLPGRNTEAFF

D gene: TRBD2
J gene: TRBJ2-7
V gene: TRBV7-2
clone size: few
CDR3 DNA: TGTGCCAGCAGCTTAGGAAGTGGTAGCGGGGTAGCCTACGAGCAGTACTTC
CDR3 protein: CASSLGSGSGVAYEQYF

D gene: TRBD1
J gene: TRBJ2-4
V gene: TRBV12-3/TRBV12-4
clone size: few
CDR3 DNA: TGTGCCAGCAGTCCCTCACAGGGGACAGTAGCCAAAAACATTCAGTACTTC
CDR3 protein: CASSPSQGTVAKNIQYF

D gene: TRBD2
J gene: TRBJ2-1
V gene: TRBV5-6
clone size: .
CDR3 DNA: TGTGCCAGCAGCTCAGGACTAGCGACAAATTTCGGGCAGTTCTTC
CDR3 protein: CASSSGLATNFGQFF

D gene: TRBD2
J gene: TRBJ2-3
V gene: TRBV5-1
clone size: few
CDR3 DNA: TGCGCCAGCAGCTCCGGGACTAGCGGGAGGACAACAGATACGCAGTATTTT
CDR3 protein: CASSSGTSGRTTDTQYF

D gene: .
J gene: TRBJ1-2
V gene: TRBV7-8
clone size: .
CDR3 DNA: TGTGCCAGCAGCCATGGGGTCGATGATGGCTACACCTTC
CDR3 protein: CASSHGVDDGYTF

D gene: .
J gene: TRBJ2-6
V gene: TRBV7-9
clone size: few
CDR3 DNA: TGTGCCAGCCCTTCCGGGGAAGGGGCCAACGTCCTGACTTTC
CDR3 protein: CASPSGEGANVLTF

D gene: .
J gene: TRBJ1-6
V gene: TRBV7-3
clone size: few
CDR3 DNA: TGTGCCAGCAGCTTACTGGGGCAGGACTCACCCCTCCACTTT
CDR3 protein: CASSLLGQDSPLHF

D gene: .
J gene: TRBJ2-5
V gene: TRBV28
clone size: few
CDR3 DNA: TGTGCCAGCAGTTTTATGGGCAGCGAAAGCTTC
CDR3 protein: CASSFMGSESF

D gene: .
J gene: TRBJ2-3
V gene: TRBV4-2
clone size: .
CDR3 DNA: TGTGCCAGCAGCCAAGGTTGGGCAGGGGGCACAGATACGCAGTATTTT
CDR3 protein: CASSQGWAGGTDTQYF

D gene: .
J gene: TRBJ2-2
V gene: TRBV5-5
clone size: .
CDR3 DNA: TGTGCCAGCAGCTCCGACAGGCGAGACACCGGGGAGCTGTTTTTT
CDR3 protein: CASSSDRRDTGELFF

D gene: .
J gene: TRBJ1-2
V gene: TRBV20-1
clone size: .
CDR3 DNA: TGCAGTGCTAGAATAACCTCCTTGGCGAACACCTTC
CDR3 protein: CSARITSLANTF

D gene: .
J gene: TRBJ2-6
V gene: TRBV5-1
clone size: few
CDR3 DNA: TGCGCCAGCAGCTTCTCAGGGATGGGGGCCAACGTCCTGACTTTC
CDR3 protein: CASSFSGMGANVLTF

D gene: .
J gene: TRBJ2-2
V gene: TRBV20-1
clone size: .
CDR3 DNA: TGCAGTGCTAGTTCCCAAAAGAGGGGTAACACCGGGGAGCTGTTTTTT
CDR3 protein: CSASSQKRGNTGELFF

D gene: .
J gene: TRBJ1-1
V gene: TRBV7-8
clone size: few
CDR3 DNA: TGTGCCAGCAGCTTAGCGCTGGGGGGGTTGAGCACTGAAGCTTTCTTT
CDR3 protein: CASSLALGGLSTEAFF

D gene: TRBD1
J gene: TRBJ1-2
V gene: TRBV30
clone size: .
CDR3 DNA: TGTGCCTGGAGCAAGACAGGGCCGAGGGGTGGCTACACCTTC
CDR3 protein: CAWSKTGPRGGYTF

D gene: TRBD1
J gene: TRBJ2-2
V gene: TRBV28
clone size: .
CDR3 DNA: TGTGCCAGCAGTTTCTTATCTCTCCGGGACAGAGCCGGGGAGCTGTTTTTT
CDR3 protein: CASSFLSLRDRAGELFF

D gene: TRBD2
J gene: TRBJ2-5
V gene: TRBV5-1
clone size: many
CDR3 DNA: TGCGCCAGCAGCCTTGGACTAGCGGGAGGAGAGACCCAGTACTTC
CDR3 protein: CASSLGLAGGETQYF

D gene: .
J gene: TRBJ1-5
V gene: TRBV12-3/TRBV12-4
clone size: .
CDR3 DNA: TGTGCCAGCAGTCAAAGGTCAGGTCAGCCCCAGCATTTT
CDR3 protein: CASSQRSGQPQHF

D gene: .
J gene: TRBJ2-7
V gene: TRBV5-1
clone size: few
CDR3 DNA: TGCGCCAGCAGACCGGAGGTGGGGGGCGACTACGAGCAGTACTTC
CDR3 protein: CASRPEVGGDYEQYF

D gene: .
J gene: TRBJ1-6
V gene: TRBV28
clone size: .
CDR3 DNA: TGTGCCAGCTTTCCCAGCTCCTATAATTCACCCCTCCACTTT
CDR3 protein: CASFPSSYNSPLHF

D gene: TRBD2
J gene: TRBJ2-1
V gene: TRBV28
clone size: .
CDR3 DNA: TGTGCCAGCAGGAATACTAGCGCCTCCTACAATGAGCAGTTCTTC
CDR3 protein: CASRNTSASYNEQFF

D gene: .
J gene: TRBJ1-1
V gene: TRBV10-2
clone size: .
CDR3 DNA: TGCGCCAGCAGTGAGCTCCGGGTGAACACTGAAGCTTTCTTT
CDR3 protein: CASSELRVNTEAFF

D gene: .
J gene: TRBJ2-7
V gene: TRBV18
clone size: .
CDR3 DNA: TGTGCCAGCTCACCGTCGTTAGAAGGGTACGAGCAGTACTTC
CDR3 protein: CASSPSLEGYEQYF

D gene: .
J gene: TRBJ2-3
V gene: TRBV5-1
clone size: .
CDR3 DNA: TGCGCCAGCAGCTTGGCGAGCGGAACAATAGATACGCAGTATTTT
CDR3 protein: CASSLASGTIDTQYF

D gene: .
J gene: TRBJ1-1
V gene: TRBV5-1
clone size: .
CDR3 DNA: TGCGCCAGCAGCGACGCTTGGGGCACTGAAGCTTTCTTT
CDR3 protein: CASSDAWGTEAFF

D gene: TRBD2
J gene: TRBJ2-3
V gene: TRBV4-2
clone size: few
CDR3 DNA: TGTGCCAGCAGGCGAAATCTGTGGGGGGGTTGGATGGATACGCAGTATTTT
CDR3 protein: CASRRNLWGGWMDTQYF

D gene: TRBD1
J gene: TRBJ2-7
V gene: TRBV12-3/TRBV12-4
clone size: many
CDR3 DNA: TGTGCCAGTGGACAGGGTGTCGAGCAGTACTTC
CDR3 protein: CASGQGVEQYF

D gene: .
J gene: TRBJ2-7
V gene: TRBV9
clone size: few
CDR3 DNA: TGTGCCAGCAGCCCAGAATTCGGGGTTCAGCAGTACTTC
CDR3 protein: CASSPEFGVQQYF

D gene: .
J gene: TRBJ2-1
V gene: TRBV27
clone size: .
CDR3 DNA: TGTGCCAGCGCCAAGTCCCCTACAGGGAGTTTACACAATGAGCAGTTCTTC
CDR3 protein: CASAKSPTGSLHNEQFF

D gene: .
J gene: TRBJ1-2
V gene: TRBV11-2
clone size: many
CDR3 DNA: TGTGCCAGCAGCTTAAGTAACTATGGCTACACCTTC
CDR3 protein: CASSLSNYGYTF

D gene: TRBD2
J gene: TRBJ2-7
V gene: TRBV6-2/TRBV6-3
clone size: .
CDR3 DNA: TGTGCCAGCAGTTACGACCCCTTCGGAAGCGGGAGTTACGAGCAGTACTTC
CDR3 protein: CASSYDPFGSGSYEQYF

D gene: .
J gene: TRBJ2-5
V gene: TRBV20-1
clone size: .
CDR3 DNA: TGCAGTGCTAGAGATGGTCACAGGCGGGGGACCCAGTACTTC
CDR3 protein: CSARDGHRRGTQYF

D gene: TRBD2
J gene: TRBJ2-6
V gene: TRBV9
clone size: .
CDR3 DNA: TGTGCCAGCAGCGGGCCGGGACTAGCCTATAACTCTGGGGCCAACGTCCTGACTTTC
CDR3 protein: CASSGPGLAYNSGANVLTF